Sequencing of this T cell receptor beta chain was carried out in a study of Ad26.COV2.S vaccination and SARS-CoV-2 variants. Treatment noted: over 15 received Ad26.COV2.S at low or high dose, single or two shots; about 5 received placebo; per-sample allocation not given. The samples were gathered on day 63 after the first injection of vaccine or placebo. Here immunoSEQ multiplex PCR was the method, and the copy in TCRdb shows in-frame clones only, minus some. The table includes roughly 510,000 clones, 87% detected once. The source material was peripheral blood, sampled in a trial of Ad26.COV2.S vaccine versus placebo. The TCR originated in a person between 18 and 65 years old who received the Ad26.COV2.S COVID-19 vaccine or a placebo.

The DNA of the CDR3 is TGCAGTGCGGGTAGTAGTGAGCAGTTCTTC. Translating gives CSAGSSEQFF. The rearrangement joins TRBV20-1 to TRBJ2-1; D call uncertain. Trimming removed 6 bases from V and 9 bases from J, with 9 bases in between. CDR1 and CDR2 (germline): DFQATT, SNEGSKA (reference sequence). This CDR3 has 10 amino acids.